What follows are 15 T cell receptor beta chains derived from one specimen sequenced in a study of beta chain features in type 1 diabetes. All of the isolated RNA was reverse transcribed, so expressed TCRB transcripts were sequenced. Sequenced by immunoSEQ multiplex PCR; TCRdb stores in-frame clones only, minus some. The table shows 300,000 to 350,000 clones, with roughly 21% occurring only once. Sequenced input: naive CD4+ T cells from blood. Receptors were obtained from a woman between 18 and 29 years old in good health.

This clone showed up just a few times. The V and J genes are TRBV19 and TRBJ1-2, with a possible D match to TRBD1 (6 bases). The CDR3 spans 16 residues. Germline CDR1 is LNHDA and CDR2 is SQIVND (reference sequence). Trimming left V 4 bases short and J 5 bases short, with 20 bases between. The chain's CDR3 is CASSNREIGPIYGYTF. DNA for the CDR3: TGTGCCAGTAGTAACAGGGAGATCGGCCCGATATATGGCTACACCTTC.

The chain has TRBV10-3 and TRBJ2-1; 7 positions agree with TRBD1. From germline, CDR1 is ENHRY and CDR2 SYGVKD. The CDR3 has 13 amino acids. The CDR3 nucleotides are TGTGCAAGCGGACAGGTCTCCTACAATGAGCAGTTCTTC. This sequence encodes CASGQVSYNEQFF.

This chain's CDR3 is CAWSVQRGSGTDTQYF. The CDR3 coding sequence is TGTGCCTGGAGTGTACAGAGGGGGAGCGGCACAGATACGCAGTATTTT. The J gene is TRBJ2-3, the V gene TRBV30, with TRBD1 as a possible D gene (6 bases). CDR1 is GTSNPN, CDR2 SVGIG, per germline (reference sequence). Trimming stripped 0 bases from V and 1 base from J, with 14 bases between. This CDR3 comprises 16 residues.

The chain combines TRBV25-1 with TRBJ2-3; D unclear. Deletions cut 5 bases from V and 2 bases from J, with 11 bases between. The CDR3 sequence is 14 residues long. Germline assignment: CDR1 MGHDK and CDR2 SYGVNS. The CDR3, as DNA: TGTGCCAGCAGTCGCCGTCAGTTCACAGATACGCAGTATTTT. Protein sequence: CASSRRQFTDTQYF.

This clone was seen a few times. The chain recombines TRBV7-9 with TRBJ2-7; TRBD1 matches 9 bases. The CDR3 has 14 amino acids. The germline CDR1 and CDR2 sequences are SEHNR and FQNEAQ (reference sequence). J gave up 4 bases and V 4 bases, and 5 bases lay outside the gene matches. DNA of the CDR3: TGTGCCAGCAGCTCGCGGGACAGGGCATACGAGCAGTACTTC. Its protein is CASSSRDRAYEQYF.

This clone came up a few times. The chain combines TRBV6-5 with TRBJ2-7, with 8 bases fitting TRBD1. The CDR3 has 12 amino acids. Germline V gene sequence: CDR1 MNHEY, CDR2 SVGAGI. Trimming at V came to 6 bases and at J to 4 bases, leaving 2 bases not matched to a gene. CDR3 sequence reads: CASRGQVYEQYF. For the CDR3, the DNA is TGTGCCAGCAGGGGACAGGTTTACGAGCAGTACTTC.

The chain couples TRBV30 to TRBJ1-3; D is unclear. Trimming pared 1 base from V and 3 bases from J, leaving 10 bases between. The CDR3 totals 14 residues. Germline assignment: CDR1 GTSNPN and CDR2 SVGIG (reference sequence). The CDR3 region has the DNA TGTGCCTGGAGTGAAACCACGGGTGGAAACACCATATATTTT. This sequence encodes CAWSETTGGNTIYF.

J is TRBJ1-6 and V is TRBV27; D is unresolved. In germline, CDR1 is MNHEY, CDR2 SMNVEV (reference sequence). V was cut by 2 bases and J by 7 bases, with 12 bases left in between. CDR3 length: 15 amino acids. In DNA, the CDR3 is TGTGCCAGCAGTTTAGAGGTCCGAGGGAATTCACCCCTCCACTTT. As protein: CASSLEVRGNSPLHF.

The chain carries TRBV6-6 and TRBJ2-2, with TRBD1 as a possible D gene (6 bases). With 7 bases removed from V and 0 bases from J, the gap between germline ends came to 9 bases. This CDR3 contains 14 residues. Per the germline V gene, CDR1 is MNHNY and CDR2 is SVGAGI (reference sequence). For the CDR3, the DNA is TGTGCCAGCAAACGACAGGCGAACACCGGGGAGCTGTTTTTT. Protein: CASKRQANTGELFF.

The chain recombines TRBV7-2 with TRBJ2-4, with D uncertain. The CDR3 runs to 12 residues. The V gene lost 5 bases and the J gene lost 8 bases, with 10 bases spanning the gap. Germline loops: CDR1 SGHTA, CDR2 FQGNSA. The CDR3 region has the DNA TGTGCCAGCAGCCTGGCCCGGGACATTCAGTACTTC. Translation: CASSLARDIQYF.

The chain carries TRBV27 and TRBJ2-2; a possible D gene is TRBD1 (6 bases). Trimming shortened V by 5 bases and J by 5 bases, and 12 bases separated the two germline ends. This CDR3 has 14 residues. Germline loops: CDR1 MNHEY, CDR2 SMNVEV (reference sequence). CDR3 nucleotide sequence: TGTGCCAGCAGTGACCAGGGGCAAACCGGGGAGCTGTTTTTT. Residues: CASSDQGQTGELFF.

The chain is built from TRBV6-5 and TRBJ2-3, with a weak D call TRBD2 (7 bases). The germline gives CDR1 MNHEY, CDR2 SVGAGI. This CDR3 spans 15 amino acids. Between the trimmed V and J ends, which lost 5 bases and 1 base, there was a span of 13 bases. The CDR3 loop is CASSPGGQRTDTQYF. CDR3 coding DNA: TGTGCCAGCAGTCCCGGGGGGCAGCGCACAGATACGCAGTATTTT.

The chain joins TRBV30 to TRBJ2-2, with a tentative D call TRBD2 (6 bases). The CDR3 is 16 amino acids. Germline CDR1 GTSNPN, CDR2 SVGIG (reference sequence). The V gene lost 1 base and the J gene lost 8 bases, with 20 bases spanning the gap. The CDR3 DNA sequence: TGTGCCTGGAGTGCCAGCCCCGAACGAGGGAGGGGGGAGCTGTTTTTT. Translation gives CAWSASPERGRGELFF.

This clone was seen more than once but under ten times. CDR3 region: CSVVVTESTEAFF. CDR3 DNA sequence: TGCTCCGTTGTCGTAACGGAGAGCACTGAAGCTTTCTTT. The chain combines TRBV29-1 with TRBJ1-1; no clear D gene. Germline loops: CDR1 SQVTM, CDR2 ANQGSEA. CDR3 length equals 13 residues.

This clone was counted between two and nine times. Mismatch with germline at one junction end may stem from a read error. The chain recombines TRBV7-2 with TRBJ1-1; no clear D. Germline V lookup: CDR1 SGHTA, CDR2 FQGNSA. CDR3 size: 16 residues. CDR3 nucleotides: TGTGCCAGCAGCTTAGATGCAGGCCGCTTGAAGACTGAAGCTTTCTTT. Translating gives CASSLDAGRLKTEAFF.